Following are 21 T cell receptor beta chains from one sample sequenced in a study of Graves' ophthalmopathy and Graves' hyperthyroidism (dated by TCRdb to between 2018 and 2020). The listed sequencing device is Illumina HiSeq 2000. For repertoire sequencing, the TCR beta CDR3 regions were amplified from RNA transcripts. HTBI primers and the Qiagen OneStep RT-PCR kit were used in a first-round RT-PCR, which was followed by a second-round multiplex PCR, size selection and purification. Starting from the raw public reads, TCRdb applied fastp trimming at Q25, assembled clones with MiXCR and retained in-frame beta chains. Identical CDR3 proteins give one entry, which carries the most common genes and DNA. Within this sample are roughly 400,000 distinct CDR3 sequences, with 17% of them counted one time only. The top ten clonotypes cover 2.4% of the sample. Specimen: peripheral blood. Receptors originate from an adult woman with stable Graves' hyperthyroidism.

J is TRBJ1-2 and V is TRBV28; D is uncertain. CDR3 length equals 11 residues. Germline loops: CDR1 MDHEN, CDR2 SYDVKM. With 7 bases removed from V and 8 bases from J, the gap between germline ends came to 11 bases. Written as DNA, the CDR3 is TGTGCCAGCAAAGTGAGGGCGGGCTACACCTTC. It encodes CASKVRAGYTF.

At least ten counts were recorded for this clonotype. The chain is built from TRBV7-2 and TRBJ2-1, with 9 bases aligning to TRBD2. This CDR3 contains 15 residues. Germline loops: CDR1 SGHTA, CDR2 FQGNSA. V was clipped by 4 bases and J by 4 bases; unmatched bases: 5. CDR3 nucleotides: TGTGCCAGCAGCTCCCTAGCGGGACCTTACAATGAGCAGTTCTTC. Its translation is CASSSLAGPYNEQFF.

This chain joins TRBV6-1 and TRBJ2-2, with 12 bases aligning to TRBD2. Looked up from germline, CDR1 is MNHNS and CDR2 is SASEGT. Trimming removed 7 bases from V and 6 bases from J; junction bases left unmatched: 9. There are 16 residues in the CDR3. The CDR3 DNA is TGTGCCAGCAATCCGAGACTAGCGGGAGTGTCCGGGGAGCTGTTTTTT. This sequence encodes CASNPRLAGVSGELFF.

This clonotype appeared many times. The V and J genes are TRBV7-9 and TRBJ2-5; 9 nucleotides align to TRBD1. This CDR3 is 12 amino acids long. The V and J ends lost 10 bases and 5 bases, in that order; junction bases with no gene match: 5. Germline CDR1 reads SEHNR; CDR2 reads FQNEAQ (reference sequence). Written as DNA, the CDR3 is TGTGCCACGGGGACAGGGCCGGAGACCCAGTACTTC. This codes for CATGTGPETQYF. Looking up the rest from reference TRBV7-9 and TRBJ2-5 gives the full variable domain: DTGVSQNPRHKITKRGQNVTFRCDPISEHNRLYWYRQTLGQGPEFLTYFQNEAQLEKSRLLSDRFSAERPKGSFSTLEIQRTEQGDSAMYLCATGTGPETQYFGPGTRLLVL.

With regard to this clonotype: The junction departs from the called germline gene at one end, perhaps through a read error. The V gene is TRBV20-1, the J gene TRBJ2-4; possibly TRBD2 for D (5 bases). This CDR3 is 15 amino acids long. Germline V gene sequence: CDR1 DFQATT, CDR2 SNEGSKA (reference sequence). This chain's CDR3 is CSARRRTLAKNIKYF. In DNA form, the CDR3 reads TGCAGTGCTAGAAGGCGGACCCTAGCCAAAAACATTAAGTACTTC.

The rearrangement uses TRBV7-1 and TRBJ2-3; 14 bases match TRBD2. TRBV7-1 is identified as an open reading frame with a role that is uncertain. The V and J ends lost 6 bases and 5 bases, in that order; junction bases with no gene match: 16. The CDR3 length is 19 residues. This CDR3 is CASSHGTSGSYVGGDTQYF. CDR3 nucleotides: TGTGCCAGCAGTCACGGGACTAGCGGGAGTTACGTGGGTGGAGATACGCAGTATTTT.

The sample holds a few counts of this clonotype. The chain combines TRBV15 with TRBJ2-3, with TRBD2 identical over 9 bases. Germline CDR1 is LNHNV and CDR2 is YYDKDF (reference sequence). This CDR3 contains 16 residues. Germline trimming cut 3 bases from V and 3 bases from J; bases unmatched to any gene: 7. CDR3 residues: CATSSRKAGGTDTQYF. The CDR3 DNA reads as TGTGCCACCAGCAGTCGGAAAGCGGGAGGTACAGATACGCAGTATTTT. The variable domain in full, completed from reference TRBV15 and TRBJ2-3, reads DAMVIQNPRYQVTQFGKPVTLSCSQTLNHNVMYWYQQKSSQAPKLLFHYYDKDFNNEADTPDNFQSRRPNTSFCFLDIRSPGLGDTAMYLCATSSRKAGGTDTQYFGPGTRLTVL.

The gene calls are TRBV12-3 or TRBV12-4 and TRBJ1-5, with D perhaps matching TRBD1 (6 bases). Trimming took 5 bases from V and 2 from J, leaving 13 bases between them. CDR3 length equals 15 residues. As DNA, the CDR3 is TGTGCCAGCAGTCAGAACAGGGCTGGCAATCAGCCCCAGCATTTT. Translated, it gives CASSQNRAGNQPQHF.

This clonotype was detected many times. The chain is built from TRBV5-5 and TRBJ2-5, with 9 bases that match TRBD2. Per germline, CDR1 SGHKS and CDR2 YYEKEE (reference sequence). J lost 4 bases, V lost 0 bases, and 4 bases had no gene match. The CDR3 runs to 15 residues. CDR3 DNA sequence: TGTGCCAGCAGCTTGGGACTAGCGGCGGTAGAGACCCAGTACTTC. This encodes CASSLGLAAVETQYF.

This clonotype was detected ten times or more. CDR3 in DNA: TGTGCCAGCACCCGAGGTCTTCCTGAAGCTTTCTTT. It translates to CASTRGLPEAFF. The genes are TRBV12-3 or TRBV12-4 and TRBJ1-1; D is unresolved. This CDR3 region has 12 residues. V was clipped by 7 bases and J by 6 bases, with 12 bases between them.

This clonotype was seen repeatedly, ten times or more. The V and J genes are TRBV20-1 and TRBJ1-1; perhaps TRBD1 as D (5 bases). Between the trimmed V and J ends, which lost 1 base and 4 bases, there was a span of 10 bases. Germline-derived CDR1 and CDR2 are DFQATT and SNEGSKA (reference sequence). This CDR3 has 13 amino acids. The CDR3 region is CSARGPGATEAFF. CDR3 nucleotide sequence: TGCAGTGCTAGAGGCCCCGGGGCCACTGAAGCTTTCTTT.

In its sample, this clonotype was seen many times. V usage is TRBV6-5 and J usage is TRBJ1-1, with a weak D call TRBD1 (6 bases). Trimming shortened V by 0 bases and J by 2 bases, and 16 bases separated the two germline ends. Germline CDR1 MNHEY, CDR2 SVGAGI. This CDR3 region has 17 residues. CDR3 nucleotide sequence: TGTGCCAGCAGTTACTCGTTATTTCGGGACATTAACACTGAAGCTTTCTTT. It encodes CASSYSLFRDINTEAFF.

This clonotype was counted many times. This chain links TRBV15 with TRBJ1-1, with D unclear. The CDR3 consists of 17 residues. Germline values: CDR1 LNHNV, CDR2 YYDKDF (reference sequence). Trimming took off 5 bases at V and 0 bases at J, with 19 bases between the two ends. CDR3 residues: CATSPPKVQFMNTEAFF. The CDR3 DNA reads as TGTGCCACCAGCCCCCCCAAGGTACAGTTCATGAACACTGAAGCTTTCTTT.

This clonotype was observed at least ten times. The CDR3 region is CASRQGSSSEAFF. The CDR3 DNA follows: TGTGCCAGCAGACAGGGTTCTTCCTCTGAAGCTTTCTTT. This chain links TRBV6-1 with TRBJ1-1; D is perhaps TRBD1 (6 bases). The CDR3 is 13 amino acids. Trimming left V 6 bases short and J 6 bases short, with 14 bases between. Looked up from germline, CDR1 is MNHNS and CDR2 is SASEGT.

This clonotype appeared many times. The chain joins TRBV7-8 to TRBJ1-2; no firm D call. The V gene lost 0 bases and the J gene lost 3 bases, with 5 bases spanning the gap. CDR3 size: 13 residues. The germline gives CDR1 SGHVS, CDR2 FQNEAQ. Here the CDR3 DNA reads TGTGCCAGCAGCTTAGCCACCGACTATGGCTACACCTTC. This codes for CASSLATDYGYTF.

The chain has TRBV29-1 and TRBJ2-5; D not resolved. V dropped 1 base and J dropped 6 bases, with 6 bases sitting between them. CDR3 length: 11 residues. From germline, CDR1 is SQVTM and CDR2 ANQGSEA. The CDR3: CSVEVLKTQYF. For the CDR3, the DNA is TGCAGCGTTGAAGTCCTGAAGACCCAGTACTTC.

This clonotype was counted ten times or more. The chain carries TRBV13 and TRBJ2-5; 10 bases map to TRBD1. J gave up 5 bases and V 4 bases, and 10 bases lay outside the gene matches. Germline V lookup: CDR1 PRHDT, CDR2 FYEKMQ (reference sequence). CDR3 length: 16 amino acids. CDR3: CASSWDRDRGGETQYF. The CDR3 region has the DNA TGTGCCAGCAGCTGGGACCGGGACAGGGGCGGGGAGACCCAGTACTTC.

This clonotype has more than one count but fewer than ten. One base away lies a much larger clone, so this may be a sequencing read error. The J gene is TRBJ2-5, the V gene TRBV13, with 8 bases identical to TRBD1. The CDR3 contains 14 residues. The germline V gene encodes CDR1 PRHDT and CDR2 FYEKMQ (reference sequence). This CDR3 is CTSSSGQGLETQYF. The CDR3 DNA sequence: TGTACCAGCAGCAGCGGACAGGGATTAGAGACCCAGTACTTC.

The chain has TRBV7-9 and TRBJ2-7, with 7 nucleotides matching TRBD2. The CDR3 has 15 amino acids. Germline CDR1 reads SEHNR; CDR2 reads FQNEAQ (reference sequence). V gave up 2 bases and J gave up 1 base; unmatched junction bases: 5. The CDR3 sequence: CASSLRGVTSYEQYF. The CDR3 coding sequence is TGTGCCAGCAGCTTACGGGGGGTCACTTCCTACGAGCAGTACTTC.

The chain joins TRBV28 to TRBJ1-6, with 8 positions matching TRBD1. Germline V gives CDR1 MDHEN, CDR2 SYDVKM. The CDR3 contains 19 residues. After removal of 6 bases from V and 8 bases from J, the junction contained 21 bases not matched to a gene. CDR3 in amino acids: CASSTRQILPGQVDSPLHF. The CDR3 nucleotides are TGTGCCAGCAGCACCCGGCAAATCTTACCGGGACAGGTGGATTCACCCCTCCACTTT.

This clonotype has more than one count but fewer than ten. This rearrangement joins TRBV27 to TRBJ2-2; 14 nucleotides agree with TRBD2. Losses at the gene ends were 4 bases for V and 2 bases for J; bases not matched to a gene: 6. The CDR3 is 18 amino acids. CDR1 is MNHEY and CDR2 is SMNVEV in the germline V gene (reference sequence). The CDR3 nucleotides read TGTGCCAGCAGTTCGACGGGACTAGCGGGAGCCAACACCGGGGAGCTGTTTTTT. Its protein product is CASSSTGLAGANTGELFF.